Each of the 9 T cell receptor beta chains below was sequenced from the same sample in a study of T-cell reconstitution after alpha-beta-depleted transplantation in children. Construction of the TCRbeta library involved unique molecular identifiers. TCRdb redid the calling of the PCR reads with MiXCR, one entry per CDR3 protein. The top ten clones hold roughly 14% of a sample with about 580,000 distinct CDR3 sequences, more than 20% of them seen once. The sample in question was PBMCs, mostly from graft donor cells, obtained 360 days after TCRalphabeta/CD19-depleted stem cell transplant. Receptors were obtained from a boy under two years old who had a stem cell transplant for acute myeloid leukemia, so the T cells may come from the graft donor.

This clonotype was observed at least ten times. V and J are TRBV12-3 or TRBV12-4 and TRBJ2-4, with TRBD1 matching 9 bases. V was clipped by 5 bases and J by 8 bases; unmatched bases: 7. This CDR3 region has 14 residues. Here the CDR3 DNA reads TGTGCCAGCAGTCTGCTGGGACAGGGCGACATTCAGTACTTC. Translating it yields CASSLLGQGDIQYF.

The gene calls are TRBV12-3 or TRBV12-4 and TRBJ2-2, with TRBD1 identical over 7 bases. The CDR3 extends over 16 amino acids. V lost 5 bases, J lost 1 base, and 7 bases stayed unmatched. The CDR3 spells CASSTGTEVNTGELFF. The CDR3 DNA follows: TGTGCCAGCAGTACCGGGACAGAGGTGAACACCGGGGAGCTGTTTTTT.

This CDR3 reads CASTLKTGIQETQYF. The DNA for the CDR3 is TGCGCCAGTACCTTGAAGACAGGGATCCAAGAGACCCAGTACTTC. The rearrangement uses TRBV5-1 and TRBJ2-5; 7 nucleotides align to TRBD1. The germline V gene has CDR1 SGHRS and CDR2 YFSETQ. J was trimmed by 1 base and V by 8 bases; bases with no gene match: 11. This CDR3 has 15 residues.

This clonotype was seen a handful of times. This chain uses TRBV20-1 with TRBJ2-1; D call uncertain. Germline V gene lookup returns CDR1 DFQATT and CDR2 SNEGSKA (reference sequence). V lost 0 bases and J lost 6, with 9 bases in between. This CDR3 has 13 residues. DNA of the CDR3: TGCAGTGCTAGAGATACCCGTGGCAATGAGCAGTTCTTC. Residues: CSARDTRGNEQFF.

This clonotype was counted at least ten times. The CDR3 bases are TGTGCCAGCAGCCGACACAGGGCCGGGGAGCTGTTTTTT. Amino acids: CASSRHRAGELFF. V gene TRBV7-2 combines with J gene TRBJ2-2; D possibly corresponds to TRBD1 (6 bases). V was clipped by 5 bases and J by 6 bases, with 10 bases between them. The germline gives CDR1 SGHTA, CDR2 FQGNSA. The CDR3 runs to 13 residues.

This clonotype turned up a few times. V gene TRBV9 combines with J gene TRBJ1-1, with 7 bases matching TRBD1. Germline CDR1 is SGDLS and CDR2 is YYNGEE. Trimming took 0 bases from V and 0 from J; bases not matched to a gene: 11. The CDR3 extends over 18 amino acids. The DNA for the CDR3 is TGTGCCAGCAGCGTAGACGAGACAGGGATGGGATTGAACACTGAAGCTTTCTTT. Its translation is CASSVDETGMGLNTEAFF.

The chain employs TRBV29-1 and TRBJ1-1; D not certain. The germline V gene has CDR1 SQVTM and CDR2 ANQGSEA. The CDR3 consists of 14 residues. Trimming took 4 bases from V and 0 from J, leaving 12 bases between them. CDR3 region: CSVVSRALNTEAFF. Written as DNA, the CDR3 is TGCAGCGTTGTCTCACGGGCCTTGAACACTGAAGCTTTCTTT.

This rearrangement joins TRBV7-2 to TRBJ2-3; D perhaps matches TRBD1 (5 bases). This CDR3 is 15 amino acids long. V lost 5 bases, J lost 0 bases, and 12 bases lay in between. Germline CDR1 and CDR2: SGHTA and FQGNSA. CDR3 nucleotide sequence: TGTGCCAGCAGCCAACCAGGGTTTAGCACAGATACGCAGTATTTT. Residues: CASSQPGFSTDTQYF.

This clonotype was detected many times. Germline is not matched at one junction end, which may reflect a read error. The chain employs TRBV4-1 and TRBJ1-3; D gene uncertain. This CDR3 spans 12 amino acids. CDR1 is MGHRA, CDR2 YSYEKL, per germline. CDR3 sequence reads: CASSQEGNTIYF. Written as DNA, the CDR3 is TGTGCCAGCAGTCAAGAGGGAAACACCATATATTTT.